The 16 T cell receptor beta chains listed next were all sequenced from one sample in a study of T cell changes during pregnancy in multiple sclerosis (dated 2019 in TCRdb). Libraries came from the immunoSEQ multiplex PCR assay. The immuneACCESS repertoire file appears here via TCRdb, limited to in-frame rearrangements. These files lack a portion of the clones; in checked studies, under half of the deficit traces to unresolved V genes, and the cause of the others is not known. The sample table holds 85,000 to 110,000 clones, of which almost 95% were seen once. The ten largest make up 0.93% of the sample. Sample: peripheral blood, taken after pregnancy. These receptors came from a female donor with multiple sclerosis, enrolled in a pregnancy study.

The J gene is TRBJ1-2, the V gene TRBV2, with TRBD1 matching 10 bases. The germline CDR1 and CDR2 sequences are SNHLY and FYNNEI. The junction had 7 bases not matched to a gene; V was cut back by 4 bases and J by 8 bases. The CDR3 length is 14 residues. The CDR3 protein is CASSGGGTGDGYTF. CDR3 sequence (DNA): TGTGCCAGCAGTGGGGGCGGGACAGGGGACGGCTACACCTTC.

The chain is built from TRBV10-3 and TRBJ1-1, with 10 bases matching TRBD1. The junction had 6 bases not matched to a gene; V was cut back by 4 bases and J by 4 bases. The CDR3 contains 15 residues. Germline-derived CDR1 and CDR2 are ENHRY and SYGVKD. In nucleotides, the CDR3 is TGTGCCATCAGTGGGACAGGGGGGTCGAGCACTGAAGCTTTCTTT. This translates into CAISGTGGSSTEAFF.

The chain combines TRBV5-4 with TRBJ2-3, with D possibly matching TRBD1 (6 bases). This CDR3 is 14 amino acids long. The germline gives CDR1 SGHNT, CDR2 YYREEE (reference sequence). Trimming cost V 3 bases and J 2 bases, with 10 bases left between them. The DNA of the CDR3 is TGTGCCAGCAGCTCGGGACACTTCACAGATACGCAGTATTTT. This codes for CASSSGHFTDTQYF.

The genes are TRBV19 and TRBJ2-1; TRBD2 aligns across 7 bases. Germline lookup yields CDR1 LNHDA and CDR2 SQIVND (reference sequence). Trimming cost V 5 bases and J 13 bases; bases outside gene matches: 14. The CDR3 is made up of 14 amino acids. CDR3 coding DNA: TGTGCCAGTAGTGGCGGGGGTATGAGGACGGTACAGTTCTTC. Translated: CASSGGGMRTVQFF.

The V and J genes are TRBV7-9 and TRBJ2-7, with D unclear. V was cut by 3 bases and J by 3 bases, with 15 bases left in between. The CDR3 consists of 15 residues. Per the germline V gene, CDR1 is SEHNR and CDR2 is FQNEAQ (reference sequence). The CDR3 DNA is TGTGCCAGCAGCTTTTGGGCCAATCAAGACTACGAGCAGTACTTC. Encoded protein: CASSFWANQDYEQYF.

This clone was picked up one time. This rearrangement joins TRBV9 to TRBJ2-2; a weak D match, TRBD2 (6 bases). V lost 0 bases and J 5 bases, leaving 14 bases between the germline ends. CDR3 length: 16 residues. In germline, CDR1 is SGDLS, CDR2 YYNGEE. As DNA, the CDR3 is TGTGCCAGCAGCGTAGGGGCCGGAGGAGGGACCGGGGAGCTGTTTTTT. Translating it yields CASSVGAGGGTGELFF. The variable domain in full, with the rest retrieved from reference TRBV9 and TRBJ2-2, is DSGVTQTPKHLITATGQRVTLRCSPRSGDLSVYWYQQSLDQGLQFLIQYYNGEERAKGNILERFSAQQFPDLHSELNLSSLELGDSALYFCASSVGAGGGTGELFFGEGSRLTVL.

J is TRBJ2-7 and V is TRBV6-1; 8 bases fit TRBD1. The germline gives CDR1 MNHNS, CDR2 SASEGT. Germline trimming cut 2 bases from V and 9 bases from J; bases unmatched to any gene: 18. The CDR3 is made up of 17 amino acids. The CDR3 bases are TGTGCCAGCAGTGAACATCTAGGACAGGGCGACACTAGAGGGCAGTACTTC. Translation gives CASSEHLGQGDTRGQYF.

This clone has just one count. The J gene is TRBJ1-1, the V gene TRBV2; 10 nucleotides align to TRBD1. After removal of 0 bases from V and 6 bases from J, the junction contained 7 bases not matched to a gene. Germline V gene lookup returns CDR1 SNHLY and CDR2 FYNNEI. CDR3 size: 16 residues. The CDR3 loop is CASSEAWDRGPPEAFF. DNA for the CDR3: TGTGCCAGCAGTGAAGCTTGGGACAGGGGCCCCCCTGAAGCTTTCTTT.

This chain links TRBV18 with TRBJ2-4; TRBD1 aligns across 9 bases. CDR1 KGHSH and CDR2 LQKENI come from the germline V gene. The CDR3 covers 19 residues. The V segment lost 0 bases and the J segment 0 bases; nucleotides outside the gene matches: 9. CDR3 nucleotides: TGTGCCAGCTCACCACCGGGCGGTACAGGGGGCTTAGCCAAAAACATTCAGTACTTC. Residues: CASSPPGGTGGLAKNIQYF.

The chain links TRBV19 to TRBJ2-2; D call uncertain. CDR1 and CDR2 from the germline V gene are LNHDA and SQIVND (reference sequence). Trimming took off 2 bases at V and 2 bases at J, with 9 bases between the two ends. The CDR3 consists of 15 residues. The CDR3, as DNA: TGTGCCAGTAGTATATACTACCCAAACACCGGGGAGCTGTTTTTT. It is translated as CASSIYYPNTGELFF.

This clone was counted only a few times. The V call is TRBV7-6, the J call TRBJ2-7, with TRBD2 as a possible D gene (6 bases). V lost 4 bases and J lost 4, with 14 bases in between. The CDR3 spans 14 residues. In germline, CDR1 is SGHVS, CDR2 FNYEAQ. CDR3 protein: CASSSGRSHYEQYF. CDR3 bases: TGTGCCAGCAGCTCCGGGAGATCCCATTACGAGCAGTACTTC.

The rearrangement joins TRBV2 to TRBJ1-4; 10 nucleotides line up with TRBD1. The CDR3 sequence is 14 residues long. The V and J ends lost 10 bases and 8 bases, in that order; junction bases with no gene match: 10. CDR1 and CDR2 from the germline V gene are SNHLY and FYNNEI. The CDR3: CATGRGQGPEKLFF. DNA of the CDR3: TGTGCCACCGGGAGGGGACAGGGGCCGGAAAAACTGTTTTTT.

This chain links TRBV11-2 with TRBJ2-1, with TRBD2 matching 8 bases. The ends lost 0 bases at V and 2 bases at J; junction bases unmatched: 0. The CDR3 is 15 amino acids. Germline V CDR1 and CDR2: SGHAT, FQNNGV. The CDR3 loop reads CASSLDGRAYNEQFF. In nucleotides, the CDR3 is TGTGCCAGCAGCTTAGACGGGAGGGCCTACAATGAGCAGTTCTTC.

The V and J genes are TRBV5-1 and TRBJ2-3; D might be TRBD2 (6 bases). Trimming left V 4 bases short and J 2 bases short, with 14 bases between. Germline CDR1 reads SGHRS; CDR2 reads YFSETQ. The CDR3 runs 15 residues. As DNA, the CDR3 is TGCGCCAGCAGCCAATCGGGACTTCCCACAGATACGCAGTATTTT. Translating it yields CASSQSGLPTDTQYF.

This clone was observed once. This chain joins TRBV30 and TRBJ2-7, with D possibly matching TRBD1 (5 bases). Germline CDR1 reads GTSNPN; CDR2 reads SVGIG (reference sequence). Trimming shortened V by 2 bases and J by 5 bases, and 10 bases separated the two germline ends. The CDR3 covers 12 residues. CDR3 region: CAWSPQGNEQYF. The CDR3 DNA follows: TGTGCCTGGAGTCCCCAGGGTAACGAGCAGTACTTC.

The chain links TRBV7-2 to TRBJ2-3; no reliable D call. There are 13 residues in the CDR3. The V and J ends lost 2 bases and 6 bases respectively, with 9 bases between them. Germline V CDR1 and CDR2: SGHTA, FQGNSA. The CDR3 protein is CASSLRDWDTQYF. For the CDR3, the DNA is TGTGCCAGCAGCTTAAGAGACTGGGATACGCAGTATTTT.